This T cell receptor beta chain was captured in a study of T cells in women clearing cervical HPV infection. Study context: Case blood was drawn a median about 160 days after lesion detection. HLA type stays a possible confounder, typing being limited.

V was pared by 3 bases and J by 7 bases, with 2 bases of the junction left unmatched. Per the germline V gene, CDR1 is DFQATT and CDR2 is SNEGSKA (reference sequence). The CDR3 is 12 amino acids. TCRdb keeps only in-frame clones here, not all; method: immunoSEQ multiplex PCR. The listing contains nearly 35,000 clones. As for this clone: From the germline J gene comes the end of the CDR3, since the read stops 3 residues before it.

Specimen: blood buffy coat. This receptor was obtained from a woman between 18 and 70 years old with a cervical HPV16 infection that either progressed to CIN3+ or cleared (not recorded which). J is TRBJ1-4 and V is TRBV20-1; 7 bases fit TRBD1. CDR3 DNA (partial): TGCAGTGCTAGGAGGACAGGTGAAAAA. It yields the protein CSARRTGEK. The full CDR3 is CSARRTGEKLFF.